The present T cell receptor (beta chain) was sequenced within a study of cytomegalovirus exposure and HLA in healthy donors. Study-wide points: Accurate HLA-A and HLA-B prediction from TCR beta sequences was reported for most subjects. Segments of the TCR beta V type were, in most cases, productive about 87% or about 30% of the time in an earlier analysis.

Notes on this clone: Its specificity is unknown.

The V gene lost 3 bases and the J gene lost 3 bases, with 8 bases spanning the gap. This CDR3 is built from 13 residues. Per germline, CDR1 SGDLS and CDR2 YYNGEE. The PCR contained 60 Vbeta and 13 Jbeta primers. Libraries were prepared by immunoSEQ multiplex PCR; TCRdb keeps only in-frame clonotypes and omits some of them. Seen here are about 180,000 clones, around 79% observed once, and the top ten hold under 0.9%. The gene calls are TRBV9 and TRBJ2-3; tentatively, D is TRBD1 (6 bases). The sequence derives from a woman aged 35 to 49 in good health and CMV-seronegative. Input material: PBMCs. CDR3: CASSGGPTDTQYF. For the CDR3, the DNA is TGTGCCAGCAGCGGGGGGCCGACAGATACGCAGTATTTT.